This is a list of T cell receptor beta chains from one sample in a study of T-cell memory formation after mild COVID-19. TCRdb re-analysed the 5' RACE reads in MiXCR, keeping a single row per CDR3 protein. The repertoire holds about 170,000 distinct CDR3 sequences, with 10% to 15% as singletons. Sequences were obtained from PBMCs or a T cell subset sorted from them (not recorded which). The source is a man aged 18-30 years who had mild COVID-19 (a few samples of this study predate the infection). Cell type and time point are not known. Each CDR3 is given with its conserved first and last residue. A D gene is named only where the DNA matches it firmly. Only some rows state a clone size, as once, few, many or a class for expanded clones.

TRBJ2-7	.	TRBV6-2/TRBV6-3	few	CASSYLGPTYEQYF	TGTGCCAGCAGTTATTTGGGACCCACCTACGAGCAGTACTTC
TRBJ2-1	.	TRBV5-1	many	CASSPIDSSYNEQFF	TGCGCCAGCAGCCCGATCGATAGCTCCTACAATGAGCAGTTCTTC
TRBJ1-1	.	TRBV25-1	.	CASSDIQLNTEAFF	TGTGCCAGCAGTGATATACAGCTGAACACTGAAGCTTTCTTT
TRBJ2-1	TRBD1	TRBV24-1	.	CATSPTGGYNEQFF	TGTGCCACCAGTCCGACAGGGGGTTACAATGAGCAGTTCTTC
TRBJ2-3	.	TRBV3-1	few	CASSQDLITDTQYF	TGTGCCAGCAGCCAAGATTTGATCACAGATACGCAGTATTTT
TRBJ1-3	.	TRBV3-1	once	CASSRSYTIYF	TGTGCCAGCAGCCGGAGTTACACCATATATTTT
TRBJ1-4	.	TRBV20-1	few	CSAIEGGANEKLFF	TGCAGTGCTATAGAGGGGGGGGCTAATGAAAAACTGTTTTTT
TRBJ2-7	TRBD1	TRBV19	.	CASSIQQGQSYEQYF	TGTGCCAGTAGTATCCAACAGGGGCAATCCTACGAGCAGTACTTC
TRBJ2-7	.	TRBV7-2	.	CASSPRRESYEQYF	TGTGCCAGCAGCCCGCGGAGGGAGTCCTACGAGCAGTACTTC
TRBJ1-4	.	TRBV20-1	.	CSARGSLWGKLFF	TGCAGTGCTAGAGGGAGTCTTTGGGGAAAACTGTTTTTT
TRBJ1-1	.	TRBV6-5	.	CASSYSVGGLGKVTEAFF	TGTGCCAGCAGTTACTCTGTAGGGGGTTTGGGGAAGGTCACTGAAGCTTTCTTT
TRBJ2-1	.	TRBV4-2	.	CASSPGDARFF	TGTGCCAGCAGCCCGGGGGACGCTCGGTTCTTC
TRBJ2-3	.	TRBV9	many	CASSPRVLAADTQYF	TGTGCCAGCAGCCCCCGTGTCTTGGCAGCAGATACGCAGTATTTT
TRBJ1-6	.	TRBV9	many	CASSVAATRYNSPLHF	TGTGCCAGCAGCGTAGCGGCCACCCGATATAATTCACCCCTCCACTTT
TRBJ1-5	.	TRBV29-1	.	CSVIPQLDQPQHF	TGCAGCGTTATCCCACAGCTCGATCAGCCCCAGCATTTT
TRBJ2-1	TRBD1	TRBV7-2	few	CASSSQGIHEQFF	TGTGCCAGCAGCTCACAGGGGATCCATGAGCAGTTCTTC
TRBJ2-7	TRBD2	TRBV5-1	many	CASSPGIAGVYEQYF	TGCGCCAGCAGCCCTGGGATAGCGGGGGTCTACGAGCAGTACTTC
TRBJ2-1	.	TRBV7-2	few	CASSFPFNEQFF	TGTGCCAGCAGCTTTCCTTTCAATGAGCAGTTCTTC
TRBJ1-1	.	TRBV5-1	few	CASSSRPSSRNTEAFF	TGCGCCAGCAGCTCCAGGCCCTCTTCGAGGAACACTGAAGCTTTCTTT
TRBJ2-3	.	TRBV12-3/TRBV12-4	few	CASSLLITSRRTDTQYF	TGTGCCAGCAGTCTTCTTATCACTAGCCGTCGCACAGATACGCAGTATTTT
TRBJ2-7	TRBD1	TRBV7-2	.	CASSLALGQVREQYF	TGTGCCAGCAGCTTAGCCCTCGGACAGGTCCGCGAGCAGTACTTC
TRBJ1-1	.	TRBV7-3	.	CASSLFPNTEAFF	TGTGCCAGCAGCTTGTTCCCGAACACTGAAGCTTTCTTT
TRBJ1-2	.	TRBV28	.	CASSNRLRGYTF	TGTGCCAGCAGTAACAGGTTACGGGGCTACACCTTC
TRBJ2-5	.	TRBV7-6	.	CASSLNVRTMKETQYF	TGTGCCAGCAGCTTAAACGTCCGGACCATGAAAGAGACCCAGTACTTC
TRBJ1-5	.	TRBV6-5	few	CASSYGRYSNQPQHF	TGTGCCAGCAGTTACGGCAGATATAGCAATCAGCCCCAGCATTTT
TRBJ2-2	TRBD2	TRBV7-3	.	CASSPTGTSSGELFF	TGTGCCAGCAGCCCGACCGGGACTAGCAGCGGGGAGCTGTTTTTT
TRBJ1-5	.	TRBV7-9	.	CASSLGIGTWGQPQHF	TGTGCCAGCAGCTTAGGAATCGGGACCTGGGGTCAGCCCCAGCATTTT
TRBJ2-7	.	TRBV20-1	few	CSARDRRGRYEQYF	TGCAGTGCTAGAGATCGCAGGGGTCGGTACGAGCAGTACTTC
TRBJ2-3	.	TRBV24-1	few	CATSEAQPDTQYF	TGTGCCACCAGTGAGGCACAACCAGATACGCAGTATTTT
TRBJ2-1	TRBD2	TRBV28	.	CASSLTWRGVYNEQFF	TGTGCCAGCAGTTTGACATGGCGGGGGGTTTACAATGAGCAGTTCTTC
TRBJ2-3	.	TRBV9	.	CASSVAGRLILLYF	TGTGCCAGCAGCGTAGCAGGCAGGCTCATCTTGTTGTATTTT
TRBJ2-1	TRBD2	TRBV6-2/TRBV6-3	few	CASSPTSGGSYNEQFF	TGTGCCAGCAGCCCCACTAGCGGGGGATCCTACAATGAGCAGTTCTTC
TRBJ2-3	TRBD2	TRBV7-2	few	CASSPPGTSGSGRTQYF	TGTGCCAGCAGCCCTCCCGGGACTAGCGGTTCGGGAAGGACGCAGTATTTT
TRBJ2-5	TRBD2	TRBV20-1	few	CSASSASGGGTQYF	TGCAGTGCTAGTTCCGCTAGCGGGGGAGGGACCCAGTACTTC
TRBJ2-3	.	TRBV7-9	few	CASSSPWRSDTQYF	TGTGCCAGCAGCTCTCCCTGGCGGTCAGATACGCAGTATTTT
TRBJ1-6	.	TRBV5-1	.	CASSLSGDRSPLHF	TGCGCCAGCAGCTTGTCGGGGGATCGATCACCCCTCCACTTT
TRBJ2-7	.	TRBV18	.	CASSPPDLGSEEQYF	TGTGCCAGCTCACCACCGGATCTGGGTTCGGAAGAGCAGTACTTC
TRBJ1-1	.	TRBV5-1	few	CASSQGTADTEAFF	TGCGCCAGCAGCCAAGGGACGGCGGACACTGAAGCTTTCTTT
TRBJ2-1	.	TRBV6-5	few	CASSRDSLMGNEQFF	TGTGCCAGCAGCCGGGACTCCCTAATGGGCAATGAGCAGTTCTTC
TRBJ2-3	.	TRBV7-9	.	CASSLAPQTQYF	TGTGCCAGCAGCTTAGCGCCTCAGACGCAGTATTTT
TRBJ2-3	.	TRBV29-1	.	CSVVKGRSTDTQYF	TGCAGCGTTGTAAAGGGCAGAAGCACAGATACGCAGTATTTT
TRBJ1-1	.	TRBV7-2	.	CASSLSPAMGTEAFF	TGTGCCAGCAGCTTATCCCCCGCTATGGGCACTGAAGCTTTCTTT
TRBJ2-3	.	TRBV4-1	.	CASSQSGWDTQYF	TGCGCCAGCAGCCAATCTGGTTGGGATACGCAGTATTTT
TRBJ2-3	.	TRBV7-2	many	CASRRGSSTDTQYF	TGTGCCAGCAGACGGGGCAGTAGCACAGATACGCAGTATTTT
TRBJ1-4	.	TRBV5-1	.	CASSSREWVWGEKLFF	TGCGCCAGCAGCTCCCGTGAGTGGGTCTGGGGTGAAAAACTGTTTTTT
TRBJ2-1	.	TRBV9	few	CASSVEGGRVAEQFF	TGTGCCAGCAGCGTAGAGGGGGGGAGGGTCGCTGAGCAGTTCTTC